The 9 T cell receptor beta chains below come from one sample, sequenced in a study of T cells in localized non-small cell lung cancer (dated by TCRdb to 2018 to 2020). The library was built by means of the immunoSEQ multiplex PCR assay. This is the immuneACCESS table as TCRdb keeps it, with only in-frame sequences that have V and J called. A part of the clones is gone; compared with another copy, unresolved V genes explain less than half, and the rest is unexplained. This sample holds around 78,000 clones; more than 75% were observed only once. The top ten constitute roughly 19% of the sample. The input for sequencing was peripheral blood, taken before any cancer treatment. These receptors were taken from a woman aged 40-70 years with stage I squamous cell lung carcinoma.

V is TRBV5-5 and J is TRBJ1-1; D remains unclear. The length of the CDR3 is 13 residues. Trimming shortened V by 4 bases and J by 6 bases, and 13 bases separated the two germline ends. Germline V CDR1 and CDR2: SGHKS, YYEKEE (reference sequence). CDR3 sequence: CASSLELYAEAFF. DNA for the CDR3: TGTGCCAGCAGCCTGGAACTCTACGCTGAAGCTTTCTTT.

CDR3 sequence reads: CASSPGQGASYEQYF. In DNA, the CDR3 is TGTGCCAGCAGCCCCGGACAGGGGGCATCCTACGAGCAGTACTTC. The chain couples TRBV11-3 to TRBJ2-7; TRBD1 matches at 11 bases. Looked up from germline, CDR1 is SGHNT and CDR2 is YENEEA. CDR3 length: 15 amino acids. With V trimmed by 5 bases and J by 1 base, 4 bases remained unmatched.

V is TRBV12-5 and J is TRBJ1-5; D unresolved. This CDR3 is 13 amino acids long. Germline-derived CDR1 and CDR2 are LGHNT and FRNRAP. V was clipped by 7 bases and J by 3 bases, with 10 bases between them. CDR3 region: CASAPMYNQPQHF. The CDR3 DNA reads as TGTGCTAGTGCCCCGATGTACAATCAGCCCCAGCATTTT.

The J gene is TRBJ1-2, the V gene TRBV29-1, with 10 bases aligning to TRBD1. The germline V gene has CDR1 SQVTM and CDR2 ANQGSEA. CDR3 length: 14 amino acids. Germline trimming cut 4 bases from V and 0 bases from J; bases unmatched to any gene: 2. Written as DNA, the CDR3 is TGCAGCGTTGGGGGGACAGGGGCTAACTATGGCTACACCTTC. Its protein product is CSVGGTGANYGYTF.

The chain links TRBV27 to TRBJ2-7; TRBD1 is a possible D gene (5 bases). V lost 5 bases to trimming and J lost 4 bases, with 21 bases between them. CDR3 length: 16 amino acids. The germline gives CDR1 MNHEY, CDR2 SMNVEV (reference sequence). CDR3: CASSPLLQGRAYEQYF. In DNA form, the CDR3 reads TGTGCCAGCAGTCCCCTCCTTCAGGGTCGGGCTTACGAGCAGTACTTC.

J is TRBJ2-1 and V is TRBV4-1, with D maybe TRBD2 (5 bases). V lost 3 bases and J 8 bases, leaving 14 bases between the germline ends. CDR3 length equals 14 residues. Germline CDR1 reads MGHRA; CDR2 reads YSYEKL. The CDR3 DNA follows: TGCGCCAGCAGCCAGGCACTAGGGCGGCATGAGCAGTTCTTC. Its translation is CASSQALGRHEQFF.

The chain is built from TRBV18 and TRBJ2-2; 8 bases agree with TRBD1. The CDR3 covers 18 residues. Per germline, CDR1 KGHSH and CDR2 LQKENI. With V trimmed by 3 bases and J by 7 bases, 16 bases remained unmatched. CDR3 protein: CASSPLRTGTHADGELFF. DNA for the CDR3: TGTGCCAGCTCACCGCTTCGGACAGGGACCCACGCGGACGGGGAGCTGTTTTTT.

The rearrangement uses TRBV6-6 and TRBJ1-6; 10 nucleotides line up with TRBD1. V lost 5 bases to trimming and J lost 6 bases; unmatched junction nucleotides: 4. Germline CDR1 and CDR2: MNHNY and SVGAGI (reference sequence). The CDR3 spans 15 residues. CDR3 residues: CASSPDRGLNSPLHF. The CDR3 nucleotides read TGTGCCAGCAGTCCCGACAGGGGGCTTAATTCACCCCTCCACTTT.

The J gene is TRBJ1-1, the V gene TRBV7-9; 10 nucleotides match TRBD1. This CDR3 comprises 16 residues. Unmatched junction bases numbered 6, after V lost 0 bases and J lost 5 bases. Germline V gene lookup returns CDR1 SEHNR and CDR2 FQNEAQ (reference sequence). The CDR3 DNA follows: TGTGCCAGCAGCTTAGCCGGGACAGGGGTTCATACTGAAGCTTTCTTT. This gives the protein CASSLAGTGVHTEAFF.